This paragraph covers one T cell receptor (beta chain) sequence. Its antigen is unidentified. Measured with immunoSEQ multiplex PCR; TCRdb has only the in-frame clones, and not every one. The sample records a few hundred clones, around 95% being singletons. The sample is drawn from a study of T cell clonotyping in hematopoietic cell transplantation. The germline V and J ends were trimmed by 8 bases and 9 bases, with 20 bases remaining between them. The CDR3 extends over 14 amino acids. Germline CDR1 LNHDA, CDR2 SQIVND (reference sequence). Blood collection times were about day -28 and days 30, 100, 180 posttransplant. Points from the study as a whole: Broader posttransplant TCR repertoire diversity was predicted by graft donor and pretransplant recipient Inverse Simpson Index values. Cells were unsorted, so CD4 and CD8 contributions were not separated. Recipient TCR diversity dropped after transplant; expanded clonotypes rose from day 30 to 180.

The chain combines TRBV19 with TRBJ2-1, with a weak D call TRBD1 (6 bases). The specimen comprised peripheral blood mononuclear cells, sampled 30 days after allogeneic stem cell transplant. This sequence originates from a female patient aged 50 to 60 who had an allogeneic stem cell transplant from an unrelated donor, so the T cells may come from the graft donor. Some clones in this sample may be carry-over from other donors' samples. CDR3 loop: CASGGQRAVSEQFF. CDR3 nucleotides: TGTGCCAGTGGTGGACAGAGGGCGGTCAGTGAGCAGTTCTTC.